This passage covers 28 T cell receptor beta chains from one sample sequenced in a study of cytomegalovirus exposure and HLA in healthy donors. 13 Jbeta primers and 60 Vbeta primers were used for the PCR. Clones were sequenced by immunoSEQ multiplex PCR, and TCRdb holds only the in-frame ones, with some missing. The sample includes about 140,000 clones, approximately 78% of them seen just once. Sample: PBMCs. The source is a female donor in good health and CMV-seronegative.

This chain connects TRBV4-2 to TRBJ2-3; 9 nucleotides align to TRBD2. V shed 1 base, J shed 5 bases, and the junction held 13 bases outside the gene matches. Looked up from germline, CDR1 is LGHNA and CDR2 is YNFKEQ. The CDR3 has 18 residues. The CDR3 region has the DNA TGTGCCAGCAGCCAAGGGCTAGCGGGGACCTACTGGGTAGATACGCAGTATTTT. Its protein is CASSQGLAGTYWVDTQYF.

The V call is TRBV25-1, the J call TRBJ2-3; TRBD1 is a possible D gene (6 bases). Germline values: CDR1 MGHDK, CDR2 SYGVNS. The CDR3 has 14 amino acids. With 2 bases removed from V and 3 bases from J, the gap between germline ends came to 9 bases. The CDR3 nucleotides are TGTGCCAGCAGTGAAGGACAGCTAACAGATACGCAGTATTTT. Residues: CASSEGQLTDTQYF.

Comment on this clone: Its ends do not fully match the called genes, so a read error is possible. The chain carries TRBV27 and TRBJ1-2; D call uncertain. The germline V gene has CDR1 MNHEY and CDR2 SMNVEV (reference sequence). The CDR3 sequence is 14 residues long. The CDR3 DNA follows: TGTGCCAGCAGTTTACAGGCGTCTTCGATCGGCTACCCCTTC. Its protein is CASSLQASSIGYPF.

V usage is TRBV27 and J usage is TRBJ2-2; D remains ambiguous. This CDR3 has 13 residues. Germline CDR1 is MNHEY and CDR2 is SMNVEV (reference sequence). V lost 6 bases and J 7 bases, leaving 12 bases between the germline ends. CDR3 amino acids: CASSLSRVGELFF. CDR3 in DNA: TGTGCCAGCAGCTTGAGTCGAGTCGGGGAGCTGTTTTTT.

This chain joins TRBV10-3 and TRBJ1-1, with 7 bases identical to TRBD1. After removal of 5 bases from V and 3 bases from J, the junction contained 6 bases not matched to a gene. This CDR3 is built from 14 residues. In germline, CDR1 is ENHRY, CDR2 SYGVKD. CDR3 bases: TGTGCCATCAGTACAGCAGGGGGATACACTGAAGCTTTCTTT. Residues: CAISTAGGYTEAFF.

This chain uses TRBV10-3 with TRBJ2-4, with a possible D match to TRBD2 (5 bases). V dropped 3 bases and J dropped 9 bases, with 9 bases sitting between them. CDR3 length: 12 residues. Per germline, CDR1 ENHRY and CDR2 SYGVKD. In DNA, the CDR3 is TGTGCCATCAGTGATATCGGAGGCATTCAGTACTTC. It is translated as CAISDIGGIQYF.

The chain employs TRBV11-2 and TRBJ1-6; D unresolved. The germline CDR1 and CDR2 sequences are SGHAT and FQNNGV. Trimming took 1 base from V and 4 from J, leaving 8 bases between them. CDR3 length equals 15 residues. In nucleotides, the CDR3 is TGTGCCAGCAGCTTAGGGTGGCAGTATAATTCACCCCTCCACTTT. Translation gives CASSLGWQYNSPLHF. The entire variable domain, with the rest obtained from reference TRBV11-2 and TRBJ1-6, is as follows: EAGVAQSPRYKIIEKRQSVAFWCNPISGHATLYWYQQILGQGPKLLIQFQNNGVVDDSQLPKDRFSAERLKGVDSTLKIQPAKLEDSAVYLCASSLGWQYNSPLHFGNGTRLTVT.

The chain is built from TRBV5-1 and TRBJ1-1; D unresolved. This CDR3 has 14 amino acids. Trimming pared 6 bases from V and 1 base from J, leaving 13 bases between. Germline-derived CDR1 and CDR2 are SGHRS and YFSETQ. Here the CDR3 DNA reads TGCGCCAGCAAGGGAGGCCCGACGAACACTGAAGCTTTCTTT. Encoded protein: CASKGGPTNTEAFF.

The chain combines TRBV25-1 with TRBJ2-1; 9 nucleotides agree with TRBD2. The CDR3 spans 14 residues. The trim removed 6 bases at V and 8 bases at J, leaving 8 bases unmatched. CDR1 and CDR2 from the germline V gene are MGHDK and SYGVNS. DNA for the CDR3: TGTGCCAGCAGATCTAGCGGGATATTGTATGAGCAGTTCTTC. This gives the protein CASRSSGILYEQFF.

This clone occurred a few times. V and J are TRBV19 and TRBJ1-6, with D hard to call. The CDR3 consists of 15 residues. V was cut by 3 bases and J by 6 bases, with 12 bases left in between. Germline loops: CDR1 LNHDA, CDR2 SQIVND (reference sequence). The CDR3 DNA follows: TGTGCCAGTAGTATTTCAGGACTTTTTAATTCACCCCTCCACTTT. Its translation is CASSISGLFNSPLHF.

The table lists this clone with a few counts. V and J are TRBV6-1 and TRBJ1-2, with D maybe TRBD1 (5 bases). Germline CDR1 and CDR2: MNHNS and SASEGT. CDR3 length: 13 residues. Trimming took 3 bases from V and 6 from J, leaving 11 bases between them. The CDR3 DNA follows: TGTGCCAGCAGTGACGGAAGGGGCGATGGCTACACCTTC. This codes for CASSDGRGDGYTF.

The J gene is TRBJ1-2, the V gene TRBV28; D perhaps matches TRBD1 (6 bases). Germline CDR1 and CDR2: MDHEN and SYDVKM. The CDR3 totals 14 residues. Trimming left V 11 bases short and J 3 bases short, with 19 bases between. The CDR3 reads CAARVGGQYYGYTF. The CDR3 nucleotides read TGTGCCGCAAGAGTCGGGGGGCAGTACTATGGCTACACCTTC.

The rearrangement uses TRBV30 and TRBJ2-1; TRBD2 matches at 10 bases. The J segment lost 7 bases and the V segment lost 0 bases, leaving 9 bases of the junction unmatched. The CDR3 covers 16 residues. Germline CDR1 and CDR2: GTSNPN and SVGIG (reference sequence). In DNA, the CDR3 is TGTGCCTGGAGTGTAGGTCTAGCGGGAGTATCGAATGAGCAGTTCTTC. Amino acid sequence: CAWSVGLAGVSNEQFF.

J is TRBJ2-7 and V is TRBV7-9, with D perhaps TRBD1 (5 bases). The CDR3 is made up of 14 amino acids. The germline V gene encodes CDR1 SEHNR and CDR2 FQNEAQ (reference sequence). V gave up 7 bases and J gave up 10 bases, with 23 bases separating them. CDR3 DNA sequence: TGTGCCAGCACCACATCCTCATTGACAGAGCCCCAGTACTTC. Translating gives CASTTSSLTEPQYF.

The chain has TRBV11-2 and TRBJ1-2; 7 positions match TRBD1. V was clipped by 5 bases and J by 4 bases; unmatched bases: 4. Germline V gene sequence: CDR1 SGHAT, CDR2 FQNNGV. There are 13 residues in the CDR3. In DNA form, the CDR3 reads TGTGCCAGCAGCCTCGCAGGGGGCTATGGCTACACCTTC. As protein: CASSLAGGYGYTF.

V is TRBV5-8 and J is TRBJ1-1; 7 bases line up with TRBD1. The CDR3 is 16 amino acids. Per germline, CDR1 SGHTS and CDR2 YDEGEE. The junction had 10 bases not matched to a gene; V was cut back by 3 bases and J by 2 bases. CDR3: CASSYGTVNLNTEAFF. CDR3 DNA: TGTGCCAGCAGCTACGGGACAGTAAACCTCAACACTGAAGCTTTCTTT.

The chain links TRBV7-2 to TRBJ1-2; 7 bases align to TRBD1. Germline-derived CDR1 and CDR2 are SGHTA and FQGNSA. This CDR3 has 14 residues. With 4 bases clipped from V and 4 bases from J, the junction kept 6 bases outside the gene matches. The CDR3 region is CASSYTGQLYGYTF. CDR3 coding DNA: TGTGCCAGCAGCTATACGGGACAGCTCTATGGCTACACCTTC.

This chain links TRBV11-2 with TRBJ1-2; 11 bases agree with TRBD1. Looked up from germline, CDR1 is SGHAT and CDR2 is FQNNGV. The CDR3 totals 14 residues. Trimming removed 5 bases from V and 4 bases from J; junction bases left unmatched: 3. The CDR3: CASSGQGAFYGYTF. CDR3 DNA sequence: TGTGCCAGCAGCGGACAGGGGGCATTCTATGGCTACACCTTC.

This clone was observed once. The gene calls are TRBV27 and TRBJ1-1, with D hard to call. Germline V lookup: CDR1 MNHEY, CDR2 SMNVEV (reference sequence). This CDR3 comprises 13 residues. The V gene lost 8 bases and the J gene lost 3 bases, with 13 bases spanning the gap. The CDR3 nucleotides are TGTGCCAGCCGCCCCAGTGTTTACACTGAAGCTTTCTTT. Protein: CASRPSVYTEAFF.

In this sample, this clone turned up once. As DNA, the CDR3 is TGTGCCAGCAGCCGTCGGGGGAGCACCTACGAGCAGTACTTC. Protein sequence: CASSRRGSTYEQYF. The chain uses TRBV5-6 and TRBJ2-7; maybe TRBD2 (6 bases). Germline values: CDR1 SGHDT, CDR2 YYEEEE. The germline V and J ends were trimmed by 4 bases and 2 bases, with 13 bases remaining between them. The CDR3 covers 14 residues.

The chain employs TRBV2 and TRBJ1-5; D ambiguous. The CDR3 contains 16 residues. Germline CDR1 reads SNHLY; CDR2 reads FYNNEI. V was cut by 0 bases and J by 6 bases, with 15 bases left in between. As DNA, the CDR3 is TGTGCCAGCAGTGAAGCGCTTCGAGGGTCCGGTCAGCCCCAGCATTTT. Protein product: CASSEALRGSGQPQHF.

The V and J genes are TRBV28 and TRBJ1-6; 8 bases are a match to TRBD1. Unmatched junction bases numbered 17, after V lost 5 bases and J lost 14 bases. This CDR3 spans 16 amino acids. Per germline, CDR1 MDHEN and CDR2 SYDVKM. The CDR3 region has the DNA TGTGCCAGCAGTCCGCTAGACAGGGGCTTAACTGTGGCCCTCCACTTT. This gives the protein CASSPLDRGLTVALHF.

This clone was observed a single time. This chain uses TRBV19 with TRBJ1-2; the D gene is possibly TRBD1 (6 bases). V gave up 4 bases and J gave up 1 base, with 10 bases separating them. The CDR3 totals 14 residues. Germline V gives CDR1 LNHDA, CDR2 SQIVND (reference sequence). The CDR3 DNA reads TGTGCCAGTAGTACGACAGGCCTTAACTATGGCTACACCTTC. This encodes CASSTTGLNYGYTF.

This clone was seen just once. V is TRBV5-1 and J is TRBJ2-2; D is possibly TRBD1 (5 bases). The CDR3 consists of 17 residues. Germline assignment: CDR1 SGHRS and CDR2 YFSETQ. The V end was cut by 4 bases, the J end by 6 bases, with 22 bases between. CDR3 sequence reads: CASSVFQGEVFSGELFF. The CDR3 nucleotides read TGCGCCAGCAGCGTTTTCCAGGGCGAGGTATTTTCCGGGGAGCTGTTTTTT.

This clone was detected a few times. J is TRBJ1-1 and V is TRBV5-4, with no clear D. The CDR3 has 17 amino acids. Trimming pared 0 bases from V and 1 base from J, leaving 16 bases between. Germline values: CDR1 SGHNT, CDR2 YYREEE (reference sequence). The CDR3 loop is CASSLESRRLGNTEAFF. The CDR3 DNA is TGTGCCAGCAGCTTGGAGTCACGGCGGCTGGGGAACACTGAAGCTTTCTTT.

V and J are TRBV5-5 and TRBJ2-7, with D perhaps TRBD2 (6 bases). The length of the CDR3 is 19 residues. Per the germline V gene, CDR1 is SGHKS and CDR2 is YYEKEE (reference sequence). V was trimmed by 4 bases and J by 0 bases, leaving 26 bases between them. This CDR3 is CASSRYGSQVGRFSYEQYF. CDR3 nucleotides: TGTGCCAGCAGCCGCTACGGGAGTCAGGTCGGACGGTTCTCCTACGAGCAGTACTTC.

In its sample, this clone was seen once. The V call is TRBV19, the J call TRBJ1-1; no definite D call. Trimming pared 3 bases from V and 5 bases from J, leaving 13 bases between. The germline CDR1 and CDR2 sequences are LNHDA and SQIVND (reference sequence). The CDR3 length is 14 residues. The CDR3 DNA sequence: TGTGCCAGTAGTATGGGCCTGGCGCAGACTGAAGCTTTCTTT. Translation gives CASSMGLAQTEAFF.

This clone occurred a few times. This chain's CDR3 is CSVEVELAGAGEQYF. In nucleotides, the CDR3 is TGCAGCGTTGAAGTAGAACTAGCGGGAGCCGGCGAGCAGTACTTC. The chain has TRBV29-1 and TRBJ2-7; TRBD2 matches at 11 bases. The CDR3 is made up of 15 amino acids. V dropped 1 base and J dropped 6; count of bases not matched to a gene: 8. Germline loops: CDR1 SQVTM, CDR2 ANQGSEA.